This T cell receptor beta chain is drawn from a study of early stage breast cancer tumors. Study-wide background: Most invasive tumors, about 75% of the 16, were ER+/PR+/HER2-. General study points: Enriched TCRB sequences shared across patients were mostly commonly generated sequences. Compared with adjacent normal breast tissue, tumors showed roughly 2.5-fold greater T cell density and higher clonality.

Assay used: immunoSEQ multiplex PCR; TCRdb lists only in-frame clones, some missing. This sample yields some 48,000 clones, of which about 80% are seen a single time; about 1.3% belongs to the top ten. The CDR3 loop spans 15 amino acids. The junction had 11 bases not matched to a gene; V was cut back by 2 bases and J by 8 bases. CDR1 is MNHGY and CDR2 is SVAAGI in the germline V gene. Only one count was recorded for this clone. Its antigen is as yet unknown. The origin of this receptor is a person aged 50-59 years with breast cancer. Sequencing was carried out using blood. The chain has TRBV6-9 and TRBJ1-2, with 7 bases lining up with TRBD1. The CDR3 here is CASSYTDRSKEGYTF. The CDR3 nucleotides are TGTGCCAGCAGTTATACGGACAGGTCCAAAGAGGGCTACACCTTC.